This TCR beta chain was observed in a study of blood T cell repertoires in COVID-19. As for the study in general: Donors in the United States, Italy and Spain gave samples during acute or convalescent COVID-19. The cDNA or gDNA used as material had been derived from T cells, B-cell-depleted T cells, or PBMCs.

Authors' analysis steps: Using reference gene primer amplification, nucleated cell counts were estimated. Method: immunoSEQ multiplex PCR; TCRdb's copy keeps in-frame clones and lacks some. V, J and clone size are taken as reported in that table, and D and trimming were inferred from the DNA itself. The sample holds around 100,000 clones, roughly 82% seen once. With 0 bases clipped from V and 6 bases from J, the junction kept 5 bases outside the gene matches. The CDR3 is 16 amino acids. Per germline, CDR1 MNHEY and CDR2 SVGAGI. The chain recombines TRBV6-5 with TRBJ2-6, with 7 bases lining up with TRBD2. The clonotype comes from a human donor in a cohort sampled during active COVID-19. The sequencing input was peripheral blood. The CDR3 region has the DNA TGTGCCAGCAGTTACTCGGGGAGGGCGACGGCCAACGTCCTGACTTTC. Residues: CASSYSGRATANVLTF.